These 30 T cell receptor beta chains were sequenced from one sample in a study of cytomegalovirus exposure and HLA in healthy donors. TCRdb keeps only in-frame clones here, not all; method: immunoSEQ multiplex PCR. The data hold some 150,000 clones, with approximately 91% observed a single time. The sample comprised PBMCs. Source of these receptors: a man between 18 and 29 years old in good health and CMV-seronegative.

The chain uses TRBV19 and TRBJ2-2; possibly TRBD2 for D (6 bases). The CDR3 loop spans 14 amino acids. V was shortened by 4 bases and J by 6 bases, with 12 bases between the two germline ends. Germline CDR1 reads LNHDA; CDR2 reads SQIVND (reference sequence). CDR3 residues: CASSNGGVPGELFF. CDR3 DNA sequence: TGTGCCAGTAGTAACGGGGGAGTCCCCGGGGAGCTGTTTTTT.

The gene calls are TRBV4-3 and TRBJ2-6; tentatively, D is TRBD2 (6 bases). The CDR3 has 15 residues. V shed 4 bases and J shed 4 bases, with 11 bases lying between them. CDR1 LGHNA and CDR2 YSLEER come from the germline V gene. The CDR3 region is CASSPGRSGANVLTF. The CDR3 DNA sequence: TGCGCCAGCAGCCCTGGGAGGAGCGGGGCCAACGTCCTGACTTTC.

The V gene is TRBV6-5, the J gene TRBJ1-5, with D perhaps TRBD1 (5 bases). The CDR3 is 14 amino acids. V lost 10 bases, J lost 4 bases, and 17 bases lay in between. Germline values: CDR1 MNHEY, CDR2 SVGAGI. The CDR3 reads CATRRGEGNQPQHF. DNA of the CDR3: TGTGCCACACGGAGGGGAGAAGGAAATCAGCCCCAGCATTTT.

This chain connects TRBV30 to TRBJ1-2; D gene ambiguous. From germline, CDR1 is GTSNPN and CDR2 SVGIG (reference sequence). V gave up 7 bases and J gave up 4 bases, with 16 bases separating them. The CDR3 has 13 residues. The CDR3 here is CASPRPASYGYTF. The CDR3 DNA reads TGTGCCTCACCCCGTCCAGCTAGCTATGGCTACACCTTC.

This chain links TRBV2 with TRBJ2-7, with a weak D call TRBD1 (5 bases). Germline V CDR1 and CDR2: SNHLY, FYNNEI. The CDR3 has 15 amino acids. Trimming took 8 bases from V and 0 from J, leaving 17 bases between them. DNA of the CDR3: TGTGCCAGCTCCCATGGGCAGGGAAGCTCCTACGAGCAGTACGTC. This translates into CASSHGQGSSYEQYV.

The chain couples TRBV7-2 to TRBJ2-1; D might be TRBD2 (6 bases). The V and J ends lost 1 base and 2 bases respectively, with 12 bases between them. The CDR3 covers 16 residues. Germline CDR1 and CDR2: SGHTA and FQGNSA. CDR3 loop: CASSLGGGLAYNEQFF. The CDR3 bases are TGTGCCAGCAGCTTAGGTGGAGGGCTAGCCTACAATGAGCAGTTCTTC.

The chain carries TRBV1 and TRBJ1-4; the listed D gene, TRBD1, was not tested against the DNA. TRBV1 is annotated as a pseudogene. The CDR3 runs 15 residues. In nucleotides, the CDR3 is TGCACCAGCAGCCAAGACCTGGGACAGGTTAAGAAACTGTTTTTT. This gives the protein CTSSQDLGQVKKLFF.

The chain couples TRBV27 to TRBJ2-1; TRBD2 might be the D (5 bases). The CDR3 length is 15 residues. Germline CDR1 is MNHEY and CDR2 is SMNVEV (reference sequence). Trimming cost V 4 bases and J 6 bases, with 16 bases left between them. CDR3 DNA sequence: TGTGCCAGCAGTTATAGAATCCAGCGGAGCAATGAGCAGTTCTTC. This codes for CASSYRIQRSNEQFF.

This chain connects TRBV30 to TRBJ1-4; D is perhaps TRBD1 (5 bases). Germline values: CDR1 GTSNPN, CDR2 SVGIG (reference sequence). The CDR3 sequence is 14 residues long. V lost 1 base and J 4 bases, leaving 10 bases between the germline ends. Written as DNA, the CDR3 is TGTGCCTGGAGTGACCCAGGGTTTAATGAAAAACTGTTTTTT. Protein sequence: CAWSDPGFNEKLFF.

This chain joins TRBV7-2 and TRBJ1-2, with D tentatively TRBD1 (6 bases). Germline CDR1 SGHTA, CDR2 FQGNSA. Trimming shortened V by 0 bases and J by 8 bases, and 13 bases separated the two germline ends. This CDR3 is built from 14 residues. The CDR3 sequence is CASSLAAGEYGYTF. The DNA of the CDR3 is TGTGCCAGCAGCTTAGCGGCAGGGGAGTACGGCTACACCTTC.

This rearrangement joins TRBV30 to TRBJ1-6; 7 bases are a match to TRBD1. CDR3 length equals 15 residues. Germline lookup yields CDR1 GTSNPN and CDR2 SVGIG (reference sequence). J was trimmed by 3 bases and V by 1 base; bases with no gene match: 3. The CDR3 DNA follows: TGTGCCTGGAGTGCGGCAGGGGGCTATAATTCACCCCTCCACTTT. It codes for CAWSAAGGYNSPLHF.

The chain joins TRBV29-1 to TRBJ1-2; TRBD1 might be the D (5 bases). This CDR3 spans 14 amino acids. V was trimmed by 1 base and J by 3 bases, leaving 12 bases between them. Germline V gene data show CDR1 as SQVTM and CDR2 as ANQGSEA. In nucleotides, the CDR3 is TGCAGCGTTGAAGCGGGGGGGTTAGACTATGGCTACACCTTC. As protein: CSVEAGGLDYGYTF.

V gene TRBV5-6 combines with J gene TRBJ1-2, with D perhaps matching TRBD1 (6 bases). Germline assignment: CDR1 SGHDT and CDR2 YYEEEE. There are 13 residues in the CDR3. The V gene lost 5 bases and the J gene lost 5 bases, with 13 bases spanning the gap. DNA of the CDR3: TGTGCCAGCAGGCACCGGGGGGCGTATGGCTACACCTTC. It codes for CASRHRGAYGYTF.

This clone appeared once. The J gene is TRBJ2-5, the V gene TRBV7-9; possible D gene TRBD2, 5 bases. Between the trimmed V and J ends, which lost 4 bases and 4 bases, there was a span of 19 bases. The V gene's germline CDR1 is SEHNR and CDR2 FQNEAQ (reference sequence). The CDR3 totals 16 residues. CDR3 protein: CASSSDWRGGSETQYF. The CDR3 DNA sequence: TGTGCCAGCAGCTCGGACTGGCGAGGAGGTTCAGAGACCCAGTACTTC.

The CDR3 reads CASRSGLGNTGELFF. The DNA for the CDR3 is TGTGCCAGCAGGTCGGGACTAGGGAACACCGGGGAGCTGTTTTTT. V is TRBV6-5 and J is TRBJ2-2; 8 positions agree with TRBD2. The CDR3 has 15 residues. Germline V lookup: CDR1 MNHEY, CDR2 SVGAGI. The junction had 4 bases not matched to a gene; V was cut back by 6 bases and J by 1 base.

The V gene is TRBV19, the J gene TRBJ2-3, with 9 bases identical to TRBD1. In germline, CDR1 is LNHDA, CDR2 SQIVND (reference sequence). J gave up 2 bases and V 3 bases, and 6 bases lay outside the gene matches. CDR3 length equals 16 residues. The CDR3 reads CASSIGQGPNTDTQYF. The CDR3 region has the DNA TGTGCCAGTAGTATCGGACAGGGGCCCAACACAGATACGCAGTATTTT.

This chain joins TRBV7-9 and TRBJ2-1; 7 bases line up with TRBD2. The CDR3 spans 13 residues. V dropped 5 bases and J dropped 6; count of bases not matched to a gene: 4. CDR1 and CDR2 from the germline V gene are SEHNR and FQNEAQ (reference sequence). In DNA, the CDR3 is TGTGCCAGCAGCGGGCTAGCGGTCAATGAGCAGTTCTTC. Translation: CASSGLAVNEQFF.

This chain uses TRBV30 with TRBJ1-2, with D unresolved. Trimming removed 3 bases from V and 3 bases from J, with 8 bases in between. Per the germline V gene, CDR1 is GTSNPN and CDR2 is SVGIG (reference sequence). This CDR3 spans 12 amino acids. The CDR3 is CAWRLEDYGYTF. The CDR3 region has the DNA TGTGCCTGGAGATTAGAGGACTATGGCTACACCTTC. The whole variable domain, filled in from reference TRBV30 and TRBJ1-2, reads SQTIHQWPATLVQPVGSPLSLECTVEGTSNPNLYWYRQAAGRGLQLLFYSVGIGQISSEVPQNLSASRPQDRQFILSSKKLLLSDSGFYLCAWRLEDYGYTFGSGTRLTVV.

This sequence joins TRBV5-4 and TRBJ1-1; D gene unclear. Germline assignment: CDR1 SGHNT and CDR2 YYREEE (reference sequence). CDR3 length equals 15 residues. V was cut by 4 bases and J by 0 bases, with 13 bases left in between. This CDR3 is CASSQAGRVNTEAFF. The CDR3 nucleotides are TGTGCCAGCAGCCAGGCCGGGAGGGTGAACACTGAAGCTTTCTTT. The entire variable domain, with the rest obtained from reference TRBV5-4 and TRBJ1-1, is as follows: ETGVTQSPTHLIKTRGQQVTLRCSSQSGHNTVSWYQQALGQGPQFIFQYYREEENGRGNFPPRFSGLQFPNYSSELNVNALELDDSALYLCASSQAGRVNTEAFFGQGTRLTVV.

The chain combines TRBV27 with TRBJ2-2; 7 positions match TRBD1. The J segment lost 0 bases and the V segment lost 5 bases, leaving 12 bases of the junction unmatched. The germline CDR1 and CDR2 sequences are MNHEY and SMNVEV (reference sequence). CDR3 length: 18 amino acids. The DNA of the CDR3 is TGTGCCAGCAGTCACCGGGACAGTATCTTCGCGAACACCGGGGAGCTGTTTTTT. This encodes CASSHRDSIFANTGELFF.

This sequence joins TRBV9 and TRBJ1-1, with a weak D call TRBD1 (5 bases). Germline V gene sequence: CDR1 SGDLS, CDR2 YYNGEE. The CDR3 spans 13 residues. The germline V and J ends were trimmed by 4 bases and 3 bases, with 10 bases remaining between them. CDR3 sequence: CASSRGRDTEAFF. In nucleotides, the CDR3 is TGTGCCAGCAGCAGGGGCCGGGACACTGAAGCTTTCTTT.

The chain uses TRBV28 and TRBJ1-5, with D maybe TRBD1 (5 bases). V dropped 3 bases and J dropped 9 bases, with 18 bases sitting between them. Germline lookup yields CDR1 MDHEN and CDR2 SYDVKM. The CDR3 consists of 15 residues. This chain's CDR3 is CASSFISSGYGPQHF. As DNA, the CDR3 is TGTGCCAGCAGTTTTATCAGTTCAGGGTATGGGCCCCAGCATTTT.

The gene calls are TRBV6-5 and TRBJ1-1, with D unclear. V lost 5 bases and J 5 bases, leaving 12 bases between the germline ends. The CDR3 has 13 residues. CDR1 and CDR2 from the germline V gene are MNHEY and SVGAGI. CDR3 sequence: CASSRRGGTEAFF. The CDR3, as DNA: TGTGCCAGCAGTAGACGAGGAGGAACTGAAGCTTTCTTT.

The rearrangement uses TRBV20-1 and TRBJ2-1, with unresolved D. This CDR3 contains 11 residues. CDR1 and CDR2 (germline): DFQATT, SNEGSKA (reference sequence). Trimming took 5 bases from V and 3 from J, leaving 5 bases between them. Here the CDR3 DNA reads TGCAGTGCTCCCGGCTACAATGAGCAGTTCTTC. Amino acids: CSAPGYNEQFF.

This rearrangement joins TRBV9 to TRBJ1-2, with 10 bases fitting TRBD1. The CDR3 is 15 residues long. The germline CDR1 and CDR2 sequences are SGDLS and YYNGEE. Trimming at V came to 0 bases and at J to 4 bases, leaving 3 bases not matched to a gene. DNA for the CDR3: TGTGCCAGCAGCGTAGGGGGACAGGGGAGCTATGGCTACACCTTC. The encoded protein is CASSVGGQGSYGYTF.

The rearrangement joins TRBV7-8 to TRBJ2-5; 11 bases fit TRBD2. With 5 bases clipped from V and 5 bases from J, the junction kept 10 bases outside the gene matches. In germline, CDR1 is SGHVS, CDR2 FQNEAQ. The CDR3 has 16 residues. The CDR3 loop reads CASSGTSGTPRETQYF. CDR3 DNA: TGTGCCAGCAGCGGGACTAGCGGAACACCCCGGGAGACCCAGTACTTC.

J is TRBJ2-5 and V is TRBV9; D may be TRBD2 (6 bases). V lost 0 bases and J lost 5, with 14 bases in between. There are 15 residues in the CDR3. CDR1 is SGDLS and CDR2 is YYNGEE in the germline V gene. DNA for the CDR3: TGTGCCAGCAGCGTAGGGAGGGCCTGGGATGAGACCCAGTACTTC. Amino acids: CASSVGRAWDETQYF.

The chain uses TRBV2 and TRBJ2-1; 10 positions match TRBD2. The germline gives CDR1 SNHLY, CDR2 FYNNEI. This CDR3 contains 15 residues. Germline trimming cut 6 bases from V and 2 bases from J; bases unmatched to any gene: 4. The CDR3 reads CASSRLAGAYNEQFF. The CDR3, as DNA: TGTGCCAGCAGCCGTCTAGCGGGGGCCTACAATGAGCAGTTCTTC.

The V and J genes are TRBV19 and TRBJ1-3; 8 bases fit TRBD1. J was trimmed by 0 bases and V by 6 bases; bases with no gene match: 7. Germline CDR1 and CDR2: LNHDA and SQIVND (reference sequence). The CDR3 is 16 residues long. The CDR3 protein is CASRDRVTSSGNTIYF. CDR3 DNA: TGTGCCAGTAGGGACAGGGTGACCTCCTCTGGAAACACCATATATTTT.

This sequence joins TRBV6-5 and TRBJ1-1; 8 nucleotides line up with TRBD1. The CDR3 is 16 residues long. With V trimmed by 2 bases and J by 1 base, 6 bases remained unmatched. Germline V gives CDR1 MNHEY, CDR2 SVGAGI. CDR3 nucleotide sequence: TGTGCCAGCAGTTACGTGGGACAGGCTGCGAACACTGAAGCTTTCTTT. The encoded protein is CASSYVGQAANTEAFF.